This T cell receptor (beta chain) originates from a study of low-dose radiotherapy and immunotherapy resistance in tumors (dated by TCRdb to 2022 to 2024). About the study as a whole: In Cohort 1, 0.5 Gy per fraction was delivered every 2 weeks, and a total PTV dose of 6.5 Gy was prescribed. In Cohort 2, 1 Gy per fraction was delivered every two weeks, for a total of 13 Gy over 26 weeks. Patients were given nivolumab as a 240 mg flat dose every two weeks and ipilimumab at 1 mg/kg every six weeks, with both drugs delivered intravenously. Intravenous cyclophosphamide at 200 mg/m2 was administered every two weeks, one day ahead of each radiation and immunotherapy administration. Aspirin 300 mg was taken orally once daily by patients for four cycles, starting on cycle 1 day 1. Trial participants were not randomized into treatment groups. The translational analysis covered eight patients: three from the first dose cohort and the first five from the second dose cohort.

This clonotype was observed a handful of times. No antigen is known for it. Base qualities are missing; no much larger clone stands one base away. The sequencing machine was an Illumina HiSeq 2500. First-strand cDNA was synthesized using Superscript III and a set of TRAV- and TRBV-specific primers, so that both TCRalpha and TCRbeta chains were covered. TCRs were amplified with Phusion for 15 to 25 PCR cycles using a constant-region primer together with the adapter attached to the V primers. The isolated mRNA was amplified using the MessageAmp II aRNA Amplification Kit, with in vitro transcription performed for around 16 hours at 37 degrees C. The Dynabeads mRNA DIRECT Purification Kit was used to isolate the mRNA for TCR sequencing. Indexed Illumina adapters were added in a second Phusion PCR of approximately 25 cycles, after which AMPure XP beads were used to purify the products. The original pipeline was this. Using custom Perl scripts, TCR sequences that encoded the same protein were pooled, out-of-frame sequences were dropped, and the abundance of each clonotype was calculated. Any TCR sequence supported by only a single read was excluded from analysis. Among the metrics used to describe the repertoires were Shannon entropy, Gini index, clonality, richness, and the frequency of TCRs shared between repertoires. Through fastp at Q25 and MiXCR, TCRdb rebuilt clones from the public reads, retaining in-frame beta chains. Entries that share a CDR3 protein sequence are merged under the most common genes and DNA. These V and J calls are TCRdb output, not the study's own analysis. Within this sample are almost 45,000 distinct CDR3 sequences, with 25% to 30% of them counted one time only. Over 9% of the sample is taken by the ten largest.

This specimen's time point label, per the study, means: after trial treatment. The intended sense of this specimen's treatment or condition label: LDRT plus nivolumab, ipilimumab, low-dose cyclophosphamide and aspirin (RACIN trial). The donors came from RACIN, which was a single-arm phase I dose-escalation trial that paired nivolumab and ipilimumab with aspirin, low-dose cyclophosphamide and low-dose radiotherapy. To be eligible, a patient needed to have an advanced solid tumor that was TIL-negative. CDR1 is given as SQVTM and CDR2 as ANQGSEA, both from the germline V gene. The CDR3, from cysteine to phenylalanine, totals 12 residues. The entry retains the CDR3 DNA only, 36 bases that are in frame from base 1. Trimming at the junction amounts to 3 bases on V and 7 bases on J, and the germline ends lie 13 bases apart.

The receptor was derived from a male donor with prostate cancer. This specimen consisted of PBMCs, obtained after low-dose radiotherapy plus immunotherapy. The rearranged segments are TRBV29-1 and TRBJ2-7, with the D gene not confidently named. At the DNA level, the sequence is TGCAGCGTTGAGTATGCCATGAGGGAGCAGTACTTC. It encodes CSVEYAMREQYF.